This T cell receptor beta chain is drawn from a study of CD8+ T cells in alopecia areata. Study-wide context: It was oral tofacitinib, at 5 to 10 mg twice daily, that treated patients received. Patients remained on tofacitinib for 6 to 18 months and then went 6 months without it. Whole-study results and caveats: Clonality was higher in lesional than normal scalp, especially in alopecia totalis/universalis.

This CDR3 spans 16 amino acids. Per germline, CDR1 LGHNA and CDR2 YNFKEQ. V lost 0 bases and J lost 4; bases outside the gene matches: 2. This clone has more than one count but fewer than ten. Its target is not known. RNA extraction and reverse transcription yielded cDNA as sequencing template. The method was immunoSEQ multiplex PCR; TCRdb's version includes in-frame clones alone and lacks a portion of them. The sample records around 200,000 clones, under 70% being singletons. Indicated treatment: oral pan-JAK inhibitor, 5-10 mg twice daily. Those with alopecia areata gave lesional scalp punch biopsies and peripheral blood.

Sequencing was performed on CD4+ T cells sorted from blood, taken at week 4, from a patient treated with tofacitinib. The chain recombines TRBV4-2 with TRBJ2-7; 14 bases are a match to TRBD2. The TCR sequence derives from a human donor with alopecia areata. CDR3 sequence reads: CASSQDGTSGGYEQYF. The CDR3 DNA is TGTGCCAGCAGCCAAGATGGGACTAGCGGGGGTTACGAGCAGTACTTC.